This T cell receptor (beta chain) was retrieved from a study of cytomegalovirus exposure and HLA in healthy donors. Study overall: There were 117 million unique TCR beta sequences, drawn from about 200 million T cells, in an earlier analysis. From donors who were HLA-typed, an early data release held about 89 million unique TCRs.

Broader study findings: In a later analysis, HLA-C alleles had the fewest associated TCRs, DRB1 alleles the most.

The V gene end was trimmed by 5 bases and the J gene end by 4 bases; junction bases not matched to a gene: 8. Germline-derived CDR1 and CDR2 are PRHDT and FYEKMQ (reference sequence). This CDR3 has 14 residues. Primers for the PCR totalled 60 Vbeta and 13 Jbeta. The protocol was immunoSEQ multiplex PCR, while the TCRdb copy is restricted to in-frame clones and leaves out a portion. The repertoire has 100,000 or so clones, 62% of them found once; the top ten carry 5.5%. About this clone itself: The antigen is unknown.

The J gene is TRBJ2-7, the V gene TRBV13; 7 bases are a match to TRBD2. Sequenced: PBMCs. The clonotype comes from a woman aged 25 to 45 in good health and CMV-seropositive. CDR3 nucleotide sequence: TGTGCCAGCAGCCCCAAGAGCGGGGATTACGAGCAGTACTTC. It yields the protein CASSPKSGDYEQYF.